This T cell receptor (beta chain) appears in the sequencing data of a study of T cells after yellow fever vaccination. Study results and caveats: A faster peak, day 5 versus 15, was reached by the weaker secondary response. Among all clonotypes, a small share was observed in both CD4 and CD8 compartments.

This clonotype was seen many times. What it binds is not known. Each CDR3 protein gets one entry after TCRdb re-called the 5' RACE reads with MiXCR. The data show around 310,000 distinct CDR3 sequences, around 3.6% seen once. Trimming at V came to 6 bases and at J to 2 bases, leaving 3 bases not matched to a gene. This CDR3 is 14 amino acids long. The sequence was obtained from a man aged 18 to 29 who received the YFV17D yellow fever vaccine. The rearrangement uses TRBV12-3 or TRBV12-4 and TRBJ1-5; TRBD1 aligns across 8 bases. Sample: PBMCs, taken on the day of the yellow fever booster vaccination. This CDR3 is CASSPDRGNQPQHF. For the CDR3, the DNA is TGTGCCAGCAGCCCGGACAGGGGCAATCAGCCCCAGCATTTT.